These T cell receptor beta chains were read from a single sample in a study of PD-1 blockade in mismatch repair-deficient tumors. Sequenced by immunoSEQ multiplex PCR; TCRdb stores in-frame clones only, minus some. The table shows some 100,000 clones, with over 75% occurring only once. The sample here was peripheral blood, taken around 8 months after starting pembrolizumab. Every receptor here comes from an adult with mismatch repair-deficient cancer. CDR3s include the opening cysteine and the closing phenylalanine or tryptophan. Fields, in order: D gene, J gene, V gene, clone size, CDR3 protein, CDR3 DNA. D genes are given only for firm matches. A clone size is listed for some rows: how often the clone was seen (once, few, many), or a class if it is expanded.

D gene: -; J gene: TRBJ2-1; V gene: TRBV5-1; clone size: -; CDR3 protein: CASSFRDTYNEQFF; CDR3 DNA: TGCGCCAGCAGTTTCCGGGACACCTACAATGAGCAGTTCTTC
D gene: TRBD1; J gene: TRBJ2-6; V gene: TRBV27; clone size: -; CDR3 protein: CASSSGQGALSGANVLTF; CDR3 DNA: TGTGCCAGCAGTTCCGGACAGGGGGCTCTCTCTGGGGCCAACGTCCTGACTTTC
D gene: TRBD1; J gene: TRBJ2-7; V gene: TRBV13; clone size: many; CDR3 protein: CASSSRGIHEQYF; CDR3 DNA: TGTGCCAGCAGCTCCAGGGGGATCCACGAGCAGTACTTC
D gene: TRBD2; J gene: TRBJ2-5; V gene: TRBV11-2; clone size: -; CDR3 protein: CASSLSLAGSRETQYF; CDR3 DNA: TGTGCCAGCAGCTTAAGCCTAGCGGGGAGTCGAGAGACCCAGTACTTC
D gene: -; J gene: TRBJ2-7; V gene: TRBV10-2; clone size: few; CDR3 protein: CASSRGWNEQYF; CDR3 DNA: TGCGCCAGCAGTAGGGGTTGGAACGAGCAGTACTTC
D gene: -; J gene: TRBJ2-1; V gene: TRBV5-1; clone size: -; CDR3 protein: CASSGGTPRNTYNEQFF; CDR3 DNA: TGCGCCAGCAGCGGGGGGACTCCTCGTAACACCTACAATGAGCAGTTCTTC
D gene: -; J gene: TRBJ2-1; V gene: TRBV11-2; clone size: -; CDR3 protein: CASSLGRNEQFF; CDR3 DNA: TGTGCCAGCAGCTTAGGTCGAAATGAGCAGTTCTTC
D gene: -; J gene: TRBJ2-2; V gene: TRBV4-2; clone size: -; CDR3 protein: CASSQDWAGNTGELFF; CDR3 DNA: TGTGCCAGCAGCCAAGATTGGGCTGGAAACACCGGGGAGCTGTTTTTT
D gene: TRBD2; J gene: TRBJ2-5; V gene: TRBV7-2; clone size: once; CDR3 protein: CASSLLAGGETQYF; CDR3 DNA: TGTGCCAGCAGCTTATTAGCGGGAGGAGAGACCCAGTACTTC
D gene: -; J gene: TRBJ2-7; V gene: TRBV28; clone size: -; CDR3 protein: CASSTGTSFSYEQYF; CDR3 DNA: TGTGCCAGCAGCACCGGGACTTCCTTTTCCTACGAGCAGTACTTC
D gene: -; J gene: TRBJ2-1; V gene: TRBV7-9; clone size: -; CDR3 protein: CASSLGYNEQFF; CDR3 DNA: TGTGCCAGCAGCCTGGGCTACAATGAGCAGTTCTTC
D gene: TRBD1; J gene: TRBJ1-5; V gene: TRBV6-6; clone size: -; CDR3 protein: CASNRDRVSNQPQHF; CDR3 DNA: TGTGCCAGCAATCGGGACAGGGTAAGCAATCAGCCCCAGCATTTT
D gene: -; J gene: TRBJ2-3; V gene: TRBV5-1; clone size: -; CDR3 protein: CASSLDSVGTDTQYF; CDR3 DNA: TGCGCCAGCAGCTTGGATTCGGTTGGCACAGATACGCAGTATTTT
D gene: TRBD1; J gene: TRBJ2-5; V gene: TRBV27; clone size: -; CDR3 protein: CASSLRGWQTGGEETQYF; CDR3 DNA: TGTGCCAGCAGTTTACGGGGCTGGCAGACAGGGGGCGAGGAGACCCAGTACTTC
D gene: TRBD2; J gene: TRBJ2-3; V gene: TRBV13; clone size: -; CDR3 protein: CASSLRTSGRTDTQYF; CDR3 DNA: TGTGCCAGCAGCTTAAGGACTAGCGGACGCACAGATACGCAGTATTTT
D gene: TRBD1; J gene: TRBJ1-2; V gene: TRBV11-3; clone size: few; CDR3 protein: CASSLRTGTYTF; CDR3 DNA: TGTGCCAGCAGCCTGAGGACAGGGACCTACACCTTC
D gene: TRBD1; J gene: TRBJ1-1; V gene: TRBV30; clone size: -; CDR3 protein: CAWSRTGDAFF; CDR3 DNA: TGTGCCTGGAGTCGGACAGGGGATGCTTTCTTT
D gene: -; J gene: TRBJ2-7; V gene: TRBV7-9; clone size: -; CDR3 protein: CASSLVTGLYEQYF; CDR3 DNA: TGTGCCAGCAGCTTAGTAACAGGCCTCTACGAGCAGTACTTC
D gene: TRBD2; J gene: TRBJ2-1; V gene: TRBV5-4; clone size: -; CDR3 protein: CASSSGTSGGGGFF; CDR3 DNA: TGTGCCAGCAGTTCCGGGACTAGCGGGGGCGGGGGGTTCTTC
D gene: -; J gene: TRBJ2-5; V gene: TRBV6-5; clone size: -; CDR3 protein: CASSYSTNYQETQYF; CDR3 DNA: TGTGCCAGCAGTTACTCGACCAATTACCAAGAGACCCAGTACTTC
D gene: -; J gene: TRBJ1-5; V gene: TRBV10-3; clone size: once; CDR3 protein: CAISESGVGNQPQHF; CDR3 DNA: TGTGCCATCAGTGAGTCTGGTGTGGGCAATCAGCCCCAGCATTTT
D gene: -; J gene: TRBJ2-3; V gene: TRBV4-3; clone size: -; CDR3 protein: CASSQEGGLSTDTQYF; CDR3 DNA: TGCGCCAGCAGCCAAGAGGGTGGACTTAGCACAGATACGCAGTATTTT
D gene: -; J gene: TRBJ1-5; V gene: TRBV6-1; clone size: -; CDR3 protein: CASSTIAGVNQPQHF; CDR3 DNA: TGTGCCAGCAGTACTATTGCAGGGGTCAATCAGCCCCAGCATTTT
D gene: -; J gene: TRBJ1-5; V gene: TRBV2; clone size: -; CDR3 protein: CASSTQGGNQPQHF; CDR3 DNA: TGTGCCAGCAGTACACAGGGCGGCAATCAGCCCCAGCATTTT
D gene: -; J gene: TRBJ2-1; V gene: TRBV2; clone size: -; CDR3 protein: CASSVTREQFF; CDR3 DNA: TGTGCCAGCAGTGTAACCAGAGAGCAGTTCTTC
D gene: -; J gene: TRBJ2-5; V gene: TRBV7-3; clone size: -; CDR3 protein: CASSYHSAETQYF; CDR3 DNA: TGTGCCAGCAGCTATCACAGCGCAGAGACCCAGTACTTC
D gene: TRBD1; J gene: TRBJ1-1; V gene: TRBV6-1; clone size: once; CDR3 protein: CASSFWDRPNTEAFF; CDR3 DNA: TGTGCCAGCAGTTTTTGGGACAGGCCCAACACTGAAGCTTTCTTT
D gene: TRBD1; J gene: TRBJ2-7; V gene: TRBV4-1; clone size: few; CDR3 protein: CASSPRDRGGYEQYF; CDR3 DNA: TGCGCCAGCAGTCCTCGTGACAGGGGGGGATACGAGCAGTACTTC